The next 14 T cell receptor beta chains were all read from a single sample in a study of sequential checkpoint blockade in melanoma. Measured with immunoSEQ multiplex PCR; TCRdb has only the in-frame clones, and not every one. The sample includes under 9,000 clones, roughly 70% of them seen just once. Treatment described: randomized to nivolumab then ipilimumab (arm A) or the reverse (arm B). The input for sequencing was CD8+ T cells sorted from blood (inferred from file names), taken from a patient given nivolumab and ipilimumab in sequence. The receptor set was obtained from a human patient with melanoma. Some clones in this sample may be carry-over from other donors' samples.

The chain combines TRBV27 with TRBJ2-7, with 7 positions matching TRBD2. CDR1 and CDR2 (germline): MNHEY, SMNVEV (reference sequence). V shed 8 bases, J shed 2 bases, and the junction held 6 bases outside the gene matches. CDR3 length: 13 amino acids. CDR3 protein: CASGFAGAYEQYF. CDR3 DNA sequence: TGTGCCAGCGGATTCGCGGGGGCCTACGAGCAGTACTTC.

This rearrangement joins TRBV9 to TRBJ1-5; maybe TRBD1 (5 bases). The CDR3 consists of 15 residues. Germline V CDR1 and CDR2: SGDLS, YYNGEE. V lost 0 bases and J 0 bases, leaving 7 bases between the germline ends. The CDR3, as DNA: TGTGCCAGCAGCGTAGGGCAGGGTAGCAATCAGCCCCAGCATTTT. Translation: CASSVGQGSNQPQHF.

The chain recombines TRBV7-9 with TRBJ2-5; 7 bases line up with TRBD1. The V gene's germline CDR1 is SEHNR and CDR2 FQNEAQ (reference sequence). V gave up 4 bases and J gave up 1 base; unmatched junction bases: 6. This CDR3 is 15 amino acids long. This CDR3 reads CASSSRQGRQETQYF. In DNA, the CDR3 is TGTGCCAGCAGCTCCCGACAGGGCCGCCAAGAGACCCAGTACTTC.

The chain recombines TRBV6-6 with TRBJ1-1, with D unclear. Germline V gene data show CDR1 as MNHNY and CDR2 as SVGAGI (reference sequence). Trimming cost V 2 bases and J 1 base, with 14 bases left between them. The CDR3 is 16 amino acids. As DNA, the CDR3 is TGTGCCAGCAGTTACCGAGAGGTTCTTGGGAACACTGAAGCTTTCTTT. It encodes CASSYREVLGNTEAFF.

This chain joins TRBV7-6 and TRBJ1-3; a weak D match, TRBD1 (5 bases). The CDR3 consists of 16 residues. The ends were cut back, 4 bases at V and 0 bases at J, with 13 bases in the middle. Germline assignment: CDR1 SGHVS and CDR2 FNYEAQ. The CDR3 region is CASSSLDRLSGNTIYF. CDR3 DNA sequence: TGTGCCAGCAGCTCGCTAGACAGACTCTCTGGAAACACCATATATTTT. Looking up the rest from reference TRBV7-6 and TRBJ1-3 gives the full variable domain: GAGVSQSPRYKVTKRGQDVALRCDPISGHVSLYWYRQALGQGPEFLTYFNYEAQQDKSGLPNDRFSAERPEGSISTLTIQRTEQRDSAMYRCASSSLDRLSGNTIYFGEGSWLTVV.

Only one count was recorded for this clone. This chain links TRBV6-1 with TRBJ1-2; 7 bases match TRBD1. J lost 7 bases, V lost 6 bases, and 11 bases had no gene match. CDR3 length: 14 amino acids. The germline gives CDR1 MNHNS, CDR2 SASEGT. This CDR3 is CASSTGQKIRGYTF. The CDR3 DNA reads TGTGCCAGCAGCACGGGACAGAAGATCCGTGGCTACACCTTC.

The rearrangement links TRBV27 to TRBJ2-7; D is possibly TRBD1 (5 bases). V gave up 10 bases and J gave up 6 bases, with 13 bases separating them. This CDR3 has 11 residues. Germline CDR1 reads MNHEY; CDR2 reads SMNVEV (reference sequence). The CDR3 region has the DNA TGTGCCACGCACTTTAGGGGCGAGCAGTACTTC. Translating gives CATHFRGEQYF.

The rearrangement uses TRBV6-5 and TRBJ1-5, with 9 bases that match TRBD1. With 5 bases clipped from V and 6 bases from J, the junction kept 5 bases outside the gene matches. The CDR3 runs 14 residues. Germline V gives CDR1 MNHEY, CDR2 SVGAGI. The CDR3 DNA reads TGTGCCAGCAGTCCGACAGGGGGTCCTCAGCCCCAGCATTTT. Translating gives CASSPTGGPQPQHF.

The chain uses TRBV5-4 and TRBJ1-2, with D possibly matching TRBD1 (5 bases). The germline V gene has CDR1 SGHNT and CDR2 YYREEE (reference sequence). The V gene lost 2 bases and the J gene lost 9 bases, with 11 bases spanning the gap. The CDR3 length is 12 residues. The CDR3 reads CASSLSDRSYTF. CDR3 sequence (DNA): TGTGCCAGCAGCTTATCAGACAGAAGCTACACCTTC.

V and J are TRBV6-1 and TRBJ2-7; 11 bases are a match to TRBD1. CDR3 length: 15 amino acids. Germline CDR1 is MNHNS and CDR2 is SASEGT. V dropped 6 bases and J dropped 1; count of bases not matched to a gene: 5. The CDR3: CASRIGTGGSYEQYF. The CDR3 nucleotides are TGTGCCAGCAGGATTGGGACAGGGGGTTCCTACGAGCAGTACTTC.

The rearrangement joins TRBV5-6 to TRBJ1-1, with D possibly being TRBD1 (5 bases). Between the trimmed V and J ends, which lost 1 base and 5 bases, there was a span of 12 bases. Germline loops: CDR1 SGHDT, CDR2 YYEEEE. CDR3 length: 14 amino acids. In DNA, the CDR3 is TGTGCCAGCAGCTTGTTTCAGGGCAGAACTGAAGCTTTCTTT. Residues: CASSLFQGRTEAFF.

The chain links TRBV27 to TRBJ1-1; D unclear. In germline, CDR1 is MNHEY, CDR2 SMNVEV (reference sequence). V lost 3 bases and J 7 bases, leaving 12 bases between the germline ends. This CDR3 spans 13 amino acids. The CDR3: CASSFFGEDEAFF. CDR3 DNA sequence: TGTGCCAGCAGTTTTTTTGGAGAGGATGAAGCTTTCTTT.

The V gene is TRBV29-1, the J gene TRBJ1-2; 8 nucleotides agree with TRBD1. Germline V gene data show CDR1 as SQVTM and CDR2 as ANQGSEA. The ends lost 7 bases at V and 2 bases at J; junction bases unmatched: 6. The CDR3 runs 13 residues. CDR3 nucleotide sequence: TGCAGCGCCGGGACAGGCGTCAACTATGGCTACACCTTC. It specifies CSAGTGVNYGYTF.

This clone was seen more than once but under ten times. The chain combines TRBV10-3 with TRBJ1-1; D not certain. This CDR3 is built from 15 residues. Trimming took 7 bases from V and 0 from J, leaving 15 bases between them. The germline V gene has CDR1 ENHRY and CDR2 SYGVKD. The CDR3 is CAIKGNLALNTEAFF. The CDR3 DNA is TGTGCCATCAAAGGAAACCTAGCTCTGAACACTGAAGCTTTCTTT.